The T cell receptor (beta chain) under discussion was sequenced for a study of identifying expanded T cells in peripheral blood. Method: immunoSEQ multiplex PCR; TCRdb's copy keeps in-frame clones and lacks some. Of tens of thousands of clones listed, approximately 90% are singletons. About this clone: Its specificity is not known. One end of the junction varies from germline; a read error may be responsible.

Overall study findings and caveats: Over around two and four weeks, about 15 and 18 clones changed, versus around 1.3 between replicates.

The source is a person aged 18 to 70 in good health. The sample consisted of blood.

The CDR3 sequence: CASSLAGYTEAFF. In nucleotides, the CDR3 is TGTGCCAGCAGCCTAGCTGGATACACTGAAGCTTTCTTT. This chain uses TRBV7-8 with TRBJ1-1; D remains unclear. The CDR3 has 13 residues. Germline V lookup: CDR1 SGHVS, CDR2 FQNEAQ.